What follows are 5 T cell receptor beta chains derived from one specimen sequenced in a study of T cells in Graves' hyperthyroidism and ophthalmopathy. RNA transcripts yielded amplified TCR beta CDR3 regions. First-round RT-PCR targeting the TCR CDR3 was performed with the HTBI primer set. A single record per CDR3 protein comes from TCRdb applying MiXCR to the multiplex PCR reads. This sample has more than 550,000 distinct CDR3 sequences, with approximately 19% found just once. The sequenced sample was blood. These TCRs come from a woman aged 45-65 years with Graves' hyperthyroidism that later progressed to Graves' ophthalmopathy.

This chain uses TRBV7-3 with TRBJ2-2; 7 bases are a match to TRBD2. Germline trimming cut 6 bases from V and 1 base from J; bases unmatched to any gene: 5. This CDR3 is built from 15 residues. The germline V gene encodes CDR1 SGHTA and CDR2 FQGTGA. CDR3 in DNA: TGTGCCAGCAGTGGTGGCGGGGGGAACACCGGGGAGCTGTTTTTT. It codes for CASSGGGGNTGELFF.

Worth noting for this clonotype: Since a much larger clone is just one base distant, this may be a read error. Written as DNA, the CDR3 is TGCAGTGCTAACCAAATGCGAGACAATGAGCAGTTCTTC. Protein sequence: CSANQMRDNEQFF. V and J are TRBV20-1 and TRBJ2-1; no definite D call. The CDR3 consists of 13 residues. Trimming left V 4 bases short and J 5 bases short, with 12 bases between. The germline V gene has CDR1 DFQATT and CDR2 SNEGSKA (reference sequence).

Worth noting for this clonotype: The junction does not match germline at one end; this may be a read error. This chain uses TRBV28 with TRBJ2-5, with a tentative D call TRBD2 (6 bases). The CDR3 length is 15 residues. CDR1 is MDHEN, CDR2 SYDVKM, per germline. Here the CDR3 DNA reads TGTGCCAGCAGTTTAGTGGGGGGAGCACGGGAGACCCAATACTTC. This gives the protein CASSLVGGARETQYF.

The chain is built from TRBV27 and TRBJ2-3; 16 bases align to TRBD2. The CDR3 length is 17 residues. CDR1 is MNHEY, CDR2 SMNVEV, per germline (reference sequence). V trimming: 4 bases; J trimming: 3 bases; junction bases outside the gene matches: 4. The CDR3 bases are TGTGCCAGCAGTTCCCTGGGACTAGCGGGGGGGACAGATACGCAGTATTTT. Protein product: CASSSLGLAGGTDTQYF.

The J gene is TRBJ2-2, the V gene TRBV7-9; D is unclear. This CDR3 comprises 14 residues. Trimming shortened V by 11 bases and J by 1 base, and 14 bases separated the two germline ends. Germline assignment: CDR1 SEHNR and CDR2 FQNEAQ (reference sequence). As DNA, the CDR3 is TGTGCCTGCACCTTAGATCAGAACACCGGGGAGCTGTTTTTT. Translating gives CACTLDQNTGELFF.